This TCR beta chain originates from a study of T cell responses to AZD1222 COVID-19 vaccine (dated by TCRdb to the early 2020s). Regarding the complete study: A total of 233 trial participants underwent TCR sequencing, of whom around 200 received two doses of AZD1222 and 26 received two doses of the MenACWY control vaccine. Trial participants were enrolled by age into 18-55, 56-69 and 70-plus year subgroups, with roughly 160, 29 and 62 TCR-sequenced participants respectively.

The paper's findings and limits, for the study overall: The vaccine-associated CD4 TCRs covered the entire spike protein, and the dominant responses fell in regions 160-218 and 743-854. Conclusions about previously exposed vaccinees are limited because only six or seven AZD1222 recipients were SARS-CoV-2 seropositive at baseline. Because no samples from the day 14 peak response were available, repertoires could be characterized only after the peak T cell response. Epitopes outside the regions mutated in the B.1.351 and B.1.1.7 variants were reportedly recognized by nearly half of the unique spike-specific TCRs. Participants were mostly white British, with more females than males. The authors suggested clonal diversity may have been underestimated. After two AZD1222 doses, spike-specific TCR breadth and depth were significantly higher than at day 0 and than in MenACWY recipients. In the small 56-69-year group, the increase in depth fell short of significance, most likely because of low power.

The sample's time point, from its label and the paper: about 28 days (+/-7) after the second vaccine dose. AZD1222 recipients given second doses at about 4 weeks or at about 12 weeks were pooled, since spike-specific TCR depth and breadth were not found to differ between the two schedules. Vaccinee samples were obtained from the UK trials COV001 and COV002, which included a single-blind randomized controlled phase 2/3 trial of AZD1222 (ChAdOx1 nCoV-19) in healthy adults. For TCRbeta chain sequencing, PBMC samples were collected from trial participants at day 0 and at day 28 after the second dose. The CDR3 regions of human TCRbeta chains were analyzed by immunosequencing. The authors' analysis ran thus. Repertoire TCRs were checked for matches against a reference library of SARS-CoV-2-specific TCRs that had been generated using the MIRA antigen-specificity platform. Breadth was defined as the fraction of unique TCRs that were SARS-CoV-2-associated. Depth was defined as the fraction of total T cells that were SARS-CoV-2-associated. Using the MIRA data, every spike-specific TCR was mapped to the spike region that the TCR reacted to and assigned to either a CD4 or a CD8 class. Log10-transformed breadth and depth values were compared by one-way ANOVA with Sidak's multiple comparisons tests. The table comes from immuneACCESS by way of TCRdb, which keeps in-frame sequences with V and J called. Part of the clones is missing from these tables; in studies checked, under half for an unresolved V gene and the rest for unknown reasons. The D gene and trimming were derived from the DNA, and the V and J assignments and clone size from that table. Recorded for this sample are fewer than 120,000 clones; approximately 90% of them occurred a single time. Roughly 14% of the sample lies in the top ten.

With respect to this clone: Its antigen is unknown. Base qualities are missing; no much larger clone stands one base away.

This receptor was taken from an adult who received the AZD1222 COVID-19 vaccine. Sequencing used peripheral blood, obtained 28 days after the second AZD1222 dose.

The nucleotide sequence reads TGCGCCAGCAGCTTGGGAGTTGGTGGGAACATCCAAGAGACCCAGTACTTC. Its translation reads: CASSLGVGGNIQETQYF. This sequence uses TRBV5-1 and TRBJ2-5; the D gene is unclear. The CDR3 runs 17 amino acids, cysteine and phenylalanine included. Left in the record is the CDR3 DNA by itself, 51 bases read in frame from the first base. Taken from the germline V gene, the CDR1 and CDR2 loops are SGHRS and YFSETQ. Deletion took 0 bases off V and 1 base off J, with a span of 16 bases between the germline ends.